The 9 T cell receptor beta chains reported below all come from one sample, sequenced in a study of somatic mutations in cytotoxic T cells in rheumatoid arthritis. TCRdb keeps only in-frame clones here, not all; method: immunoSEQ multiplex PCR. The sample holds 13,000 or so clones, roughly three quarters seen once. Specimen: CD8+ T cells sorted from blood. These receptors came from an adult with rheumatoid arthritis.

The V call is TRBV4-2, the J call TRBJ1-1; D gene uncertain. Germline values: CDR1 LGHNA, CDR2 YNFKEQ. Between the trimmed V and J ends, which lost 0 bases and 1 base, there was a span of 9 bases. CDR3 size: 15 residues. This CDR3 reads CASSQDYRPNTEAFF. CDR3 nucleotide sequence: TGTGCCAGCAGCCAAGATTACAGACCGAACACTGAAGCTTTCTTT.

This clone has only a few counts. The chain couples TRBV7-3 to TRBJ1-1; unclear D gene. This CDR3 comprises 15 residues. Trimming cost V 5 bases and J 1 base, with 14 bases left between them. Germline V gives CDR1 SGHTA, CDR2 FQGTGA. Here the CDR3 reads CASSPGPGWNTEAFF. The CDR3 DNA sequence: TGTGCCAGCAGCCCGGGCCCTGGGTGGAACACTGAAGCTTTCTTT.

The chain links TRBV7-6 to TRBJ2-1, with D unclear. Germline CDR1 and CDR2: SGHVS and FNYEAQ. The CDR3 contains 15 residues. Trimming cost V 5 bases and J 1 base, with 12 bases left between them. As DNA, the CDR3 is TGTGCCAGCAGCCTTGATGCCAGTTCCTACAATGAGCAGTTCTTC. Residues: CASSLDASSYNEQFF.

This clone showed up just a few times. The rearrangement links TRBV2 to TRBJ2-2; TRBD2 might be the D (5 bases). Trimming removed 8 bases from V and 3 bases from J, with 13 bases in between. Per the germline V gene, CDR1 is SNHLY and CDR2 is FYNNEI. The CDR3 has 14 residues. For the CDR3, the DNA is TGTGCCAGCCCCCTTCGAGCGGACACCGGGGAGCTGTTTTTT. Protein sequence: CASPLRADTGELFF.

This clone was counted between two and nine times. J is TRBJ1-1 and V is TRBV30; TRBD1 is a possible D gene (6 bases). The CDR3 is 12 amino acids. Looked up from germline, CDR1 is GTSNPN and CDR2 is SVGIG (reference sequence). Trimming shortened V by 5 bases and J by 5 bases, and 12 bases separated the two germline ends. In DNA form, the CDR3 reads TGTGCCTGGTCGACAGGACGGACTGAAGCTTTCTTT. Translated, it gives CAWSTGRTEAFF.

The chain is built from TRBV5-4 and TRBJ1-2; D remains ambiguous. Germline CDR1 reads SGHNT; CDR2 reads YYREEE (reference sequence). CDR3 length equals 13 residues. V was trimmed by 0 bases and J by 4 bases, leaving 7 bases between them. DNA of the CDR3: TGTGCCAGCAGCTTGGGGGAAGTCTATGGCTACACCTTC. The encoded protein is CASSLGEVYGYTF.

V usage is TRBV5-3 and J usage is TRBJ1-4; 8 bases line up with TRBD1. TRBV5-3 is an open reading frame whose function is uncertain. The CDR3 extends over 16 amino acids. Trimming cost V 0 bases and J 7 bases; bases outside gene matches: 8. The CDR3 DNA is TGTGCCAGAAGCTTGGGTAACAGGGGGTTTACTGAAAAACTGTTTTTT. Translation: CARSLGNRGFTEKLFF.

The chain carries TRBV6-5 and TRBJ1-2; no definite D call. The CDR3 has 14 residues. Trimming removed 2 bases at V and 2 bases at J, with 9 bases between. Germline V lookup: CDR1 MNHEY, CDR2 SVGAGI. The CDR3 DNA is TGTGCCAGCAGTTACGGGCCGTCAAACTATGGCTACACCTTC. Protein: CASSYGPSNYGYTF.

The rearrangement links TRBV7-9 to TRBJ2-7; 11 nucleotides line up with TRBD2. The J segment lost 6 bases and the V segment lost 5 bases, leaving 9 bases of the junction unmatched. Germline CDR1 and CDR2: SEHNR and FQNEAQ (reference sequence). The CDR3 loop spans 15 amino acids. The CDR3 reads CASSLLAGELVEQYF. In DNA, the CDR3 is TGTGCCAGCAGCCTACTAGCGGGAGAGTTGGTCGAGCAGTACTTC.